This T cell receptor (beta chain) derives from a study of PD-1 blockade in classical Hodgkin lymphoma. This clone was found a few times. What it binds is not known. The CDR3 totals 15 residues. Trimming took 0 bases from V and 4 from J, leaving 8 bases between them. The germline CDR1 and CDR2 sequences are SGHNT and YYREEE (reference sequence). Sample time point: cycle 4 day 1 (C4D1), after around six weeks of nivolumab. Every patient experienced relapse after autologous stem cell transplantation, and brentuximab vedotin exposure varied. Study-wide results and caveats: Patients who responded completely had about the same baseline diversity as newly diagnosed patients. Among the patients, those starting nivolumab under 1 year after ASCT were excluded.

Only in-frame clones appear in the TCRdb table, and some are missing; sequencing was by immunoSEQ multiplex PCR. The sample includes roughly 25,000 clones, approximately 67% seen only once; the top ten take 25% to 30%. This receptor was obtained from a human donor with classical Hodgkin lymphoma. The starting material was peripheral blood mononuclear cells (PBMCs), obtained before the fourth cycle of nivolumab. The rearrangement links TRBV5-4 to TRBJ2-6, with D unclear. The CDR3 protein is CASSLGGLGANVLTF. The CDR3 nucleotides are TGTGCCAGCAGCTTGGGGGGTTTGGGGGCCAACGTCCTGACTTTC.